One sample yielded the 4 T cell receptor beta chains listed below, sequenced in a study of identical twins. TCRdb reprocessed the 5' RACE reads via MiXCR and lists one record per CDR3 protein. The table shows fewer than 900,000 distinct CDR3 sequences, with 18% occurring only once. Separately, the same data were catalogued under a study of T cells expressing NK-cell markers.

Sequenced sample: PBMCs. The receptors were gathered from a woman aged 18-29 years in good health.

This clonotype was seen only a few times. The gene calls are TRBV6-1 and TRBJ2-3; 9 bases fit TRBD1. The trim removed 7 bases at V and 3 bases at J, leaving 14 bases unmatched. The CDR3 contains 17 residues. Germline V gene lookup returns CDR1 MNHNS and CDR2 SASEGT. The DNA of the CDR3 is TGTGCCAGCACCCGGACAGGGGCCGCCGGGGGAACAGATACGCAGTATTTT. Residues: CASTRTGAAGGTDTQYF.

This clonotype came up many times. The V call is TRBV9, the J call TRBJ1-1, with no clear D. The V end was cut by 4 bases, the J end by 7 bases, with 14 bases between. The CDR3 sequence is 13 residues long. Per germline, CDR1 SGDLS and CDR2 YYNGEE. CDR3: CASSLSGKSEAFF. Here the CDR3 DNA reads TGTGCCAGCAGCTTATCCGGGAAGAGTGAAGCTTTCTTT.

This chain connects TRBV7-3 to TRBJ2-7, with D perhaps matching TRBD1 (5 bases). V gave up 5 bases and J gave up 0 bases, with 11 bases separating them. The CDR3 has 14 residues. CDR1 SGHTA and CDR2 FQGTGA come from the germline V gene. In DNA form, the CDR3 reads TGTGCCAGCAGCAAAACAGGAAGCTCCTACGAGCAGTACTTC. Residues: CASSKTGSSYEQYF.

This rearrangement joins TRBV5-1 to TRBJ1-6; TRBD1 aligns across 7 bases. With V trimmed by 0 bases and J by 7 bases, 4 bases remained unmatched. The CDR3 sequence is 15 residues long. Germline CDR1 reads SGHRS; CDR2 reads YFSETQ. The DNA of the CDR3 is TGCGCCAGCAGCTTGGCTGGGGACAGAAATTCACCCCTCCACTTT. This codes for CASSLAGDRNSPLHF. The entire variable domain, with the rest obtained from reference TRBV5-1 and TRBJ1-6, is as follows: KAGVTQTPRYLIKTRGQQVTLSCSPISGHRSVSWYQQTPGQGLQFLFEYFSETQRNKGNFPGRFSGRQFSNSRSEMNVSTLELGDSALYLCASSLAGDRNSPLHFGNGTRLTVT.